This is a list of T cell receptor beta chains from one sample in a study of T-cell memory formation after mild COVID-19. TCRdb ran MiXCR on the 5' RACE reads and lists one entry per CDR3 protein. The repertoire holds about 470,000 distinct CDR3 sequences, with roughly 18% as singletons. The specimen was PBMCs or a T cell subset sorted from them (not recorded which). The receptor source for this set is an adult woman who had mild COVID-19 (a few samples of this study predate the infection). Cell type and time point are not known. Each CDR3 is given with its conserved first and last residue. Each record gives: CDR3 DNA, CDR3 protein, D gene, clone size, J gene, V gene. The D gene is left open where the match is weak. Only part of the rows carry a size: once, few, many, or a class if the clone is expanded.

TGTGCCAGCTCAGGGGGGACTAGCGGGTACGAGCAGTACTTC,CASSGGTSGYEQYF,TRBD2,many,TRBJ2-7,TRBV18
TGTGCCAGCAGCTTAGCGTCGGGGGCGCGGACTGAAGCTTTCTTT,CASSLASGARTEAFF,NA,NA,TRBJ1-1,TRBV7-9
TGTGCCAGCAGCGTCATACCTAGCGGACAAGAGACCCAGTACTTC,CASSVIPSGQETQYF,TRBD2,NA,TRBJ2-5,TRBV7-9
TGTGCCAGCAGCTTAGGATATCAAGAGACCCAGTACTTC,CASSLGYQETQYF,NA,many,TRBJ2-5,TRBV7-2
TGTGCCACCAGCAGAGACGTCGACGAGCAGTACTTC,CATSRDVDEQYF,NA,few,TRBJ2-7,TRBV15
TGTGCCAGCAGCAGGACAGGACGCTCCTACAATGAGCAGTTCTTC,CASSRTGRSYNEQFF,TRBD1,many,TRBJ2-1,TRBV6-1
TGTGCCAGCAGCACCTACTTACTAGCGGGAGCCCCCACAGATACGCAGTATTTT,CASSTYLLAGAPTDTQYF,TRBD2,NA,TRBJ2-3,TRBV7-8
TGTGCCTGGAGTGTACTTAGGAAGACAGATACGCAGTATTTT,CAWSVLRKTDTQYF,NA,NA,TRBJ2-3,TRBV30
TGTGCCAGCAGTTTAAACTTAGCAGACGAGCAGTACTTC,CASSLNLADEQYF,NA,NA,TRBJ2-7,TRBV12-3/TRBV12-4
TGTGCCAGCAGTCCCCACCGATCCTACGAGCAGTACTTC,CASSPHRSYEQYF,NA,NA,TRBJ2-7,TRBV6-5
TGTGCCAGCAGCCGGGACAGTTTGGGCGAGCAGTACTTC,CASSRDSLGEQYF,TRBD1,NA,TRBJ2-7,TRBV6-6
TGTGCCACTGTCCTATTGAACACTGAAGCTTTCTTT,CATVLLNTEAFF,NA,few,TRBJ1-1,TRBV12-3/TRBV12-4
TGTGCCAGCAGTAAGGAGACAGGGACCTATAGCAATCAGCCCCAGCATTTT,CASSKETGTYSNQPQHF,TRBD1,NA,TRBJ1-5,TRBV2
TGTGCCAGCAGCTTAGGTCCCCCCCGGAGCTCTGGAAACACCATATATTTT,CASSLGPPRSSGNTIYF,NA,NA,TRBJ1-3,TRBV7-3
TGCAGTGCTACAGGACGTTCGAACACTGAAGCTTTCTTT,CSATGRSNTEAFF,NA,NA,TRBJ1-1,TRBV20-1
TGCGCCAGCAGCCAAGATCCGGGGGTTCCAGATACGCAGTATTTT,CASSQDPGVPDTQYF,NA,NA,TRBJ2-3,TRBV4-1
TGTGCCAGCAGAACTGTCAGGGACACAGATACGCAGTATTTT,CASRTVRDTDTQYF,NA,NA,TRBJ2-3,TRBV12-3/TRBV12-4
TGTGCCAGCGATCCCATTGCCCTCGAGCAGTACTTC,CASDPIALEQYF,NA,few,TRBJ2-7,TRBV7-9
TGTGCCAGCAGCCAAGATCGAACATGGGGCACAGATACGCAGTATTTT,CASSQDRTWGTDTQYF,NA,few,TRBJ2-3,TRBV4-2
TGTGCCAGCAGTAAGATTTCAGATACGCAGTATTTT,CASSKISDTQYF,NA,few,TRBJ2-3,TRBV12-3/TRBV12-4
TGTGCCAGCAGTTTATGGGCTAGCGGGAGCGTAGGCTCCTACAATGAGCAGTTCTTC,CASSLWASGSVGSYNEQFF,TRBD2,NA,TRBJ2-1,TRBV28
TGCGCCAGCAGCCAAGGGTTGGGGACAGGGACCCATGAGCAGTTCTTC,CASSQGLGTGTHEQFF,TRBD1,NA,TRBJ2-1,TRBV4-3
TGCAGTGCTAAGGGGGGGGACCGCTACGAGCAGTACTTC,CSAKGGDRYEQYF,NA,few,TRBJ2-7,TRBV20-1